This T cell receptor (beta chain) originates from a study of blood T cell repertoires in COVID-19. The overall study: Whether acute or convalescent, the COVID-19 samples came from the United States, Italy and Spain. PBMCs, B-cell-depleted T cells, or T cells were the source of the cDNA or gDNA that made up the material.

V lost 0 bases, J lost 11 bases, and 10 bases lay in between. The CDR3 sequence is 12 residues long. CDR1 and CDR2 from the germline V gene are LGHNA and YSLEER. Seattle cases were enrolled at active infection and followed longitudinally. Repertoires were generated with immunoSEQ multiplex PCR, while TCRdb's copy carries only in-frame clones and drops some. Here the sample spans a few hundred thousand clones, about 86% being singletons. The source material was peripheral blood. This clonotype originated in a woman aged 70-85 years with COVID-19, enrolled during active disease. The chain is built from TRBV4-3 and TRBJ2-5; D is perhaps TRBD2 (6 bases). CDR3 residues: CASSQEGRTQYF. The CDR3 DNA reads TGCGCCAGCAGCCAAGAGGGGAGGACTCAGTACTTC.